This TCR beta chain stems from a study of blood T cell repertoires in COVID-19. As for the study in general: Acute and convalescent COVID-19 samples came from the United States, Italy and Spain. Nucleic acid was either cDNA or gDNA, and it came from T cells, B-cell-depleted T cells, or PBMCs.

Original processing notes: Amplification of reference gene primers was used by the study to estimate nucleated cell counts. TCRdb keeps only in-frame clones here, not all; method: immunoSEQ multiplex PCR. V and J calls and clone size are given by that table; D and trimming were obtained from the DNA. The sample holds approximately 100,000 clones; about 83% are singletons and the top ten take more than 14%. The length of the CDR3 is 12 residues. The V segment lost 5 bases and the J segment 9 bases; nucleotides outside the gene matches: 5. The sequence was collected from a woman between 65 and 79 years old with acute or convalescent COVID-19. This chain connects TRBV12-3 or TRBV12-4 to TRBJ1-1, with 8 bases aligning to TRBD1. Sequences were obtained from peripheral blood. CDR3 DNA: TGTGCCAGCAGTCGACAGGGGAGTAAAGCTTTCTTT. Protein product: CASSRQGSKAFF.